The clone carrying this TCR beta chain was seen just once. No antigen is known for it. The data stem from a study of cytomegalovirus exposure and HLA in healthy donors. Study-level points and caveats: Later examination showed HLA-associated TCR beta chains had greater clonal expansion than equally common others.

Use of 60 Vbeta and 13 Jbeta primers characterized the PCR. The assay was immunoSEQ multiplex PCR, and TCRdb's table has in-frame clones only and misses some. Among 100,000 to 150,000 clones listed, more than 65% were seen once. The CDR3 consists of 11 residues. Germline assignment: CDR1 SNHLY and CDR2 FYNNEI. Trimming pared 5 bases from V and 3 bases from J, leaving 4 bases between. The sequenced sample consisted of PBMCs. This chain links TRBV2 with TRBJ2-5; D not resolved. This TCR was recovered from a young man in good health and CMV-seropositive. The CDR3 loop is CASSLKETQYF. Here the CDR3 DNA reads TGTGCCAGCAGTCTAAAAGAGACCCAGTACTTC. The full variable domain, its missing parts supplied by reference TRBV2 and TRBJ2-5, is EPEVTQTPSHQVTQMGQEVILRCVPISNHLYFYWYRQILGQKVEFLVSFYNNEISEKSEIFDDQFSVERPDGSNFTLKIRSTKLEDSAMYFCASSLKETQYFGPGTRLLVL.